This TCR beta chain was captured in a study of cytotoxic CD8 clonotypes in ibrutinib-treated CLL. Clones were sequenced by immunoSEQ multiplex PCR, and TCRdb holds only the in-frame ones, with some missing. The table includes fewer than 150,000 clones, 84% detected once. This CDR3 spans 16 amino acids. Looked up from germline, CDR1 is SGHAT and CDR2 is FQNNGV. The V gene lost 3 bases and the J gene lost 6 bases, with 20 bases spanning the gap. The sample holds a few counts of this clone. This TCR came from a human donor with chronic lymphocytic leukemia. J is TRBJ2-5 and V is TRBV11-2; either TRBD1 or TRBD2 may supply D (6 bases each). The material sequenced was PBMCs, taken after 24 months of ibrutinib treatment. CDR3 bases: TGTGCCAGCAGCTTTTCTCGGGGGCCCCGGGGGAAGACCCAGTACTTC. It translates to CASSFSRGPRGKTQYF.